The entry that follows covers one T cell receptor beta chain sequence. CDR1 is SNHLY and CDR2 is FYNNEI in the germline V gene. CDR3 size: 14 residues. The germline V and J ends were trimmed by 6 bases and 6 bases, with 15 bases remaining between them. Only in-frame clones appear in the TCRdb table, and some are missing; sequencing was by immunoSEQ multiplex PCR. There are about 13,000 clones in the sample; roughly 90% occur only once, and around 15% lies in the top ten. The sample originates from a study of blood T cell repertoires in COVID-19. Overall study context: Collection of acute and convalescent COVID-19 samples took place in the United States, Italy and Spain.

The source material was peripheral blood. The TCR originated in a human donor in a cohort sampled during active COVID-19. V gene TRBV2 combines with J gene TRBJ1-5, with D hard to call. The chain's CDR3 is CASSADGRGQPQHF. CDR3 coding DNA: TGTGCCAGCAGCGCGGACGGGCGGGGTCAGCCCCAGCATTTT.